This is a list of T cell receptor beta chains from one sample in a study of yellow fever vaccine responses in identical twins. A single record per CDR3 protein comes from TCRdb applying MiXCR to the RT-PCR reads. This sample carries roughly 20,000 distinct CDR3 sequences, about two thirds of them seen once, and the ten largest clones take around 2%. Sequencing used T cells from blood (PBMCs), unsorted or a sorted subset (not recorded which), obtained before or after yellow fever vaccination (not recorded which). The receptor set was obtained from a woman aged 18-35 years who received the yellow fever vaccine. CDR3s include the opening cysteine and the closing phenylalanine or tryptophan. The order of the fields is CDR3 DNA, CDR3 protein, CDR3 length, D gene, J gene, clone size, V gene. A D gene is named only where the DNA matches it firmly. The size field is filled for only some rows; it gives once, few, many or a size class.

CDR3nt: TGCAGTGCTAGACGGCTAGCGGGGAATGAGCAGTTCTTC; CDR3aa: CSARRLAGNEQFF; len: 13; d_gene: TRBD2; j_gene: TRBJ2-1; abundance: NA; v_gene: TRBV20-1
CDR3nt: TGTGCCAGCAGTGAAGAGGTCGGCAATGAGCAGTTCTTC; CDR3aa: CASSEEVGNEQFF; len: 13; d_gene: NA; j_gene: TRBJ2-1; abundance: few; v_gene: TRBV2
CDR3nt: TGTGCCAGCAGCGAACGAAAACAGGGGCGAGAGACCCAGTACTTC; CDR3aa: CASSERKQGRETQYF; len: 15; d_gene: TRBD1; j_gene: TRBJ2-5; abundance: few; v_gene: TRBV28
CDR3nt: TGTGCCAGCTCACCACGGACTAGCGACTACAATGAGCAGTTCTTC; CDR3aa: CASSPRTSDYNEQFF; len: 15; d_gene: TRBD2; j_gene: TRBJ2-1; abundance: NA; v_gene: TRBV18
CDR3nt: TGTGCCAGCAGCCAATGGCAGGGGGCGGGCTATGGCTACACCTTC; CDR3aa: CASSQWQGAGYGYTF; len: 15; d_gene: TRBD1; j_gene: TRBJ1-2; abundance: few; v_gene: TRBV3-1
CDR3nt: TGTGCCAGCAGCTTATACAACACCGGGGAGCTGTTTTTT; CDR3aa: CASSLYNTGELFF; len: 13; d_gene: NA; j_gene: TRBJ2-2; abundance: NA; v_gene: TRBV7-9
CDR3nt: TGTGCCAGCAGTAACAGGGGGCCCAATCAGCCCCAGCATTTT; CDR3aa: CASSNRGPNQPQHF; len: 14; d_gene: TRBD1; j_gene: TRBJ1-5; abundance: once; v_gene: TRBV6-2/TRBV6-3
CDR3nt: TGTGCCAGCAGTGGGATAGTCGACTACGAGCAGTACTTC; CDR3aa: CASSGIVDYEQYF; len: 13; d_gene: NA; j_gene: TRBJ2-7; abundance: NA; v_gene: TRBV28
CDR3nt: TGTGCCAGCAGTTACGCCACAGGGGGTTACTATGGCTACACCTTC; CDR3aa: CASSYATGGYYGYTF; len: 15; d_gene: TRBD1; j_gene: TRBJ1-2; abundance: few; v_gene: TRBV6-5
CDR3nt: TGTGCCAGCAGCTTAACTAGCGGGTTCTACAATGAGCAGTTCTTC; CDR3aa: CASSLTSGFYNEQFF; len: 15; d_gene: TRBD2; j_gene: TRBJ2-1; abundance: few; v_gene: TRBV7-3
CDR3nt: TGTGCCAGCAGCCCCGGCACAGCCAGTGGTGGTGGCTATGGCTACACCTTC; CDR3aa: CASSPGTASGGGYGYTF; len: 17; d_gene: NA; j_gene: TRBJ1-2; abundance: NA; v_gene: TRBV11-1
CDR3nt: TGTGCCAGCAGTTTAGCCGGGACAGGTAATCAGCCCCAGCATTTT; CDR3aa: CASSLAGTGNQPQHF; len: 15; d_gene: TRBD1; j_gene: TRBJ1-5; abundance: NA; v_gene: TRBV12-3/TRBV12-4
CDR3nt: TGTGCCAGCTCACCGAAAACCCGGGCGCTGAACACTGAAGCTTTCTTT; CDR3aa: CASSPKTRALNTEAFF; len: 16; d_gene: NA; j_gene: TRBJ1-1; abundance: NA; v_gene: TRBV18
CDR3nt: TGTGCCAGCAGCGCTGGGGGTGAGCAGTTCTTC; CDR3aa: CASSAGGEQFF; len: 11; d_gene: NA; j_gene: TRBJ2-1; abundance: few; v_gene: TRBV13
CDR3nt: TGCGCCAGCAGTCAATACCTTGGGGGAACTCCCGAGACCCAGTACTTC; CDR3aa: CASSQYLGGTPETQYF; len: 16; d_gene: NA; j_gene: TRBJ2-5; abundance: NA; v_gene: TRBV23-1
CDR3nt: TGCGCCAGCAGCCCGTCGGGGTGGGGAGATACGCAGTATTTT; CDR3aa: CASSPSGWGDTQYF; len: 14; d_gene: NA; j_gene: TRBJ2-3; abundance: NA; v_gene: TRBV5-1
CDR3nt: TGTGCCAGCAGCTTCGGCCGGAAGGTTGAAGCTTTCTTT; CDR3aa: CASSFGRKVEAFF; len: 13; d_gene: NA; j_gene: TRBJ1-1; abundance: NA; v_gene: TRBV7-7
CDR3nt: TGTGCCAGCAGTGACCCGGGACGGAGCTCCTACGAGCAGTACTTC; CDR3aa: CASSDPGRSSYEQYF; len: 15; d_gene: NA; j_gene: TRBJ2-7; abundance: NA; v_gene: TRBV6-1
CDR3nt: TGCAGCGTTACTGCGCAGGGGGCCACTGAAGCTTTCTTT; CDR3aa: CSVTAQGATEAFF; len: 13; d_gene: TRBD1; j_gene: TRBJ1-1; abundance: NA; v_gene: TRBV29-1
CDR3nt: TGCAGCGCCGGGACCGGGACAGTGACAGATACGCAGTATTTT; CDR3aa: CSAGTGTVTDTQYF; len: 14; d_gene: TRBD1; j_gene: TRBJ2-3; abundance: once; v_gene: TRBV29-1
CDR3nt: TGCGCCAGCAGCGCGACAGGACAGTTCACCGGGGAGCTGTTTTTT; CDR3aa: CASSATGQFTGELFF; len: 15; d_gene: NA; j_gene: TRBJ2-2; abundance: few; v_gene: TRBV5-1
CDR3nt: TGCGCCAGCAGCCAAGAATGGCCTAGCGGGAGAGTGTCAGCCAAAAACATTCAGTACTTC; CDR3aa: CASSQEWPSGRVSAKNIQYF; len: 20; d_gene: TRBD2; j_gene: TRBJ2-4; abundance: NA; v_gene: TRBV4-3
CDR3nt: TGCGCCAGCAGTCCCTCGGGACGTTTGAACACTGAAGCTTTCTTT; CDR3aa: CASSPSGRLNTEAFF; len: 15; d_gene: NA; j_gene: TRBJ1-1; abundance: few; v_gene: TRBV23-1
CDR3nt: TGCGCCAGCAGCTTGATAGCCGGGACAGGCTACAATGAGCAGTTCTTC; CDR3aa: CASSLIAGTGYNEQFF; len: 16; d_gene: TRBD1; j_gene: TRBJ2-1; abundance: NA; v_gene: TRBV5-1
CDR3nt: TGCAGCGTTGAAGATCCACGGGAGGCGTACATTCAGTACTTC; CDR3aa: CSVEDPREAYIQYF; len: 14; d_gene: TRBD2; j_gene: TRBJ2-4; abundance: few; v_gene: TRBV29-1
CDR3nt: TGTGCCAGCAGTTACACGAGGGACAGACAAGCCCCTACGCAGTATTTT; CDR3aa: CASSYTRDRQAPTQYF; len: 16; d_gene: TRBD1; j_gene: TRBJ2-3; abundance: NA; v_gene: TRBV6-5
CDR3nt: TGTGCCAGCAGTGACACAGGGAGCACAGATACGCAGTATTTT; CDR3aa: CASSDTGSTDTQYF; len: 14; d_gene: NA; j_gene: TRBJ2-3; abundance: NA; v_gene: TRBV6-1
CDR3nt: TGTGCCAGCAGCAAAGGGGGCCCGAACACCGGGGAGCTGTTTTTT; CDR3aa: CASSKGGPNTGELFF; len: 15; d_gene: TRBD1; j_gene: TRBJ2-2; abundance: NA; v_gene: TRBV5-4
CDR3nt: TGTGCCAGCAGCTTGGACAGGGGTACTGAAGCTTTCTTT; CDR3aa: CASSLDRGTEAFF; len: 13; d_gene: TRBD1; j_gene: TRBJ1-1; abundance: NA; v_gene: TRBV5-6
CDR3nt: TGCACCTTCGGGACTAGCGGGAGCGGTGAGCAGTTCTTC; CDR3aa: CTFGTSGSGEQFF; len: 13; d_gene: TRBD2; j_gene: TRBJ2-1; abundance: few; v_gene: TRBV29-1
CDR3nt: TGTGCCAGCAGCTTCGGGGCAGGGAGTCAGCCCCAGCATTTT; CDR3aa: CASSFGAGSQPQHF; len: 14; d_gene: NA; j_gene: TRBJ1-5; abundance: NA; v_gene: TRBV11-1
CDR3nt: TGTGCCAGCAGTCCATACAGGGCAGTAAATTCACCCCTCCACTTT; CDR3aa: CASSPYRAVNSPLHF; len: 15; d_gene: NA; j_gene: TRBJ1-6; abundance: few; v_gene: TRBV28
CDR3nt: TGTGCCAGCAGCCAAGATCGGCCAACAGAGAGAGATACGCAGTATTTT; CDR3aa: CASSQDRPTERDTQYF; len: 16; d_gene: NA; j_gene: TRBJ2-3; abundance: NA; v_gene: TRBV3-1
CDR3nt: TGCAGTGCTGCACAGGAATTCAATCAGCCCCAGCATTTT; CDR3aa: CSAAQEFNQPQHF; len: 13; d_gene: NA; j_gene: TRBJ1-5; abundance: few; v_gene: TRBV20-1
CDR3nt: TGCGCCAGCAGGGTGGACACCCAAGAGACCCAGTACTTC; CDR3aa: CASRVDTQETQYF; len: 13; d_gene: NA; j_gene: TRBJ2-5; abundance: NA; v_gene: TRBV5-1
CDR3nt: TGTGCCAGCAGTAAGACAGCCTCCTACAATGAGCAGTTCTTC; CDR3aa: CASSKTASYNEQFF; len: 14; d_gene: NA; j_gene: TRBJ2-1; abundance: NA; v_gene: TRBV12-3/TRBV12-4
CDR3nt: TGCAGTGCTAGTGACAGGGGAGCTAACTATGGCTACACCTTC; CDR3aa: CSASDRGANYGYTF; len: 14; d_gene: TRBD1; j_gene: TRBJ1-2; abundance: NA; v_gene: TRBV20-1
CDR3nt: TGTGCCAGCAGCAAGCTCGAGATGAACACTGAAGCTTTCTTT; CDR3aa: CASSKLEMNTEAFF; len: 14; d_gene: NA; j_gene: TRBJ1-1; abundance: NA; v_gene: TRBV12-3/TRBV12-4
CDR3nt: TGTGCCATCAGTGAGTTCGCGGGCGGTAATCTAGCCAAAAACATTCAGTACTTC; CDR3aa: CAISEFAGGNLAKNIQYF; len: 18; d_gene: NA; j_gene: TRBJ2-4; abundance: NA; v_gene: TRBV10-3
CDR3nt: TGTGCCAGTAGTACGGGGGACGCACCAAATCAGCCCCAGCATTTT; CDR3aa: CASSTGDAPNQPQHF; len: 15; d_gene: NA; j_gene: TRBJ1-5; abundance: few; v_gene: TRBV19
CDR3nt: TGTGCCAGCAGTGAACAGGGAGACAAGTTCTTC; CDR3aa: CASSEQGDKFF; len: 11; d_gene: NA; j_gene: TRBJ2-1; abundance: NA; v_gene: TRBV2
CDR3nt: TGTGCCAGCTCAACACCACGGAGGGGTTTGTACAATGAGCAGTTCTTC; CDR3aa: CASSTPRRGLYNEQFF; len: 16; d_gene: NA; j_gene: TRBJ2-1; abundance: few; v_gene: TRBV18
CDR3nt: TGTGCCAGCAGTTCTCCAGGGAGGGGGATTCCCTACGAGCAGTACTTC; CDR3aa: CASSSPGRGIPYEQYF; len: 16; d_gene: NA; j_gene: TRBJ2-7; abundance: NA; v_gene: TRBV12-3/TRBV12-4
CDR3nt: TGTGCCAGCAGCTCTCAACTAGCGCCAACCTACGAGCAGTACTTC; CDR3aa: CASSSQLAPTYEQYF; len: 15; d_gene: TRBD2; j_gene: TRBJ2-7; abundance: NA; v_gene: TRBV7-6
CDR3nt: TGTGCCAGTAGTTATAGGGCTAGCGGAGCCGTATCTGAGCAGTTCTTC; CDR3aa: CASSYRASGAVSEQFF; len: 16; d_gene: TRBD2; j_gene: TRBJ2-1; abundance: NA; v_gene: TRBV19
CDR3nt: TGCGCCAGCAGCTTGGATCGGGGAAACATTCAGTACTTC; CDR3aa: CASSLDRGNIQYF; len: 13; d_gene: NA; j_gene: TRBJ2-4; abundance: few; v_gene: TRBV5-1
CDR3nt: TGCAGTGCTCAGACTCCCCCAAACATTCAGTACTTC; CDR3aa: CSAQTPPNIQYF; len: 12; d_gene: NA; j_gene: TRBJ2-4; abundance: NA; v_gene: TRBV20-1
CDR3nt: TGCGCCAGCAGCACCGGGACTAGCGGAACAGATACGCAGTATTTT; CDR3aa: CASSTGTSGTDTQYF; len: 15; d_gene: TRBD2; j_gene: TRBJ2-3; abundance: NA; v_gene: TRBV10-2
CDR3nt: TGTGCCAGTAGTATCCGTGCGGGGACCTCTCACTATGGCTACACCTTC; CDR3aa: CASSIRAGTSHYGYTF; len: 16; d_gene: NA; j_gene: TRBJ1-2; abundance: NA; v_gene: TRBV19
CDR3nt: TGTGCCAGCTCACCACCGGGCGGCGAGCAGTACTTC; CDR3aa: CASSPPGGEQYF; len: 12; d_gene: NA; j_gene: TRBJ2-7; abundance: NA; v_gene: TRBV18
CDR3nt: TGTGCCAGCAGCCACAGGGGGCGGATCGGGGAGCTGTTTTTT; CDR3aa: CASSHRGRIGELFF; len: 14; d_gene: TRBD1; j_gene: TRBJ2-2; abundance: NA; v_gene: TRBV3-1
CDR3nt: TGCAGCGTTGGAGACAGGGTAGGAGGAAACACCATATATTTT; CDR3aa: CSVGDRVGGNTIYF; len: 14; d_gene: TRBD1; j_gene: TRBJ1-3; abundance: once; v_gene: TRBV29-1
CDR3nt: TGTGCCATCAGTGTCGGGACAGGGAACGGCTACACCTTC; CDR3aa: CAISVGTGNGYTF; len: 13; d_gene: TRBD1; j_gene: TRBJ1-2; abundance: NA; v_gene: TRBV10-3
CDR3nt: TGTGCCAGCAGTTATCGACTAGCGGGAGGCTACAATGAGCAGTTCTTC; CDR3aa: CASSYRLAGGYNEQFF; len: 16; d_gene: TRBD2; j_gene: TRBJ2-1; abundance: NA; v_gene: TRBV6-5
CDR3nt: TGCAGTGCTGGGGGACAGCTAAAGTATGAAGCTTTCTTT; CDR3aa: CSAGGQLKYEAFF; len: 13; d_gene: TRBD1; j_gene: TRBJ1-1; abundance: NA; v_gene: TRBV20-1